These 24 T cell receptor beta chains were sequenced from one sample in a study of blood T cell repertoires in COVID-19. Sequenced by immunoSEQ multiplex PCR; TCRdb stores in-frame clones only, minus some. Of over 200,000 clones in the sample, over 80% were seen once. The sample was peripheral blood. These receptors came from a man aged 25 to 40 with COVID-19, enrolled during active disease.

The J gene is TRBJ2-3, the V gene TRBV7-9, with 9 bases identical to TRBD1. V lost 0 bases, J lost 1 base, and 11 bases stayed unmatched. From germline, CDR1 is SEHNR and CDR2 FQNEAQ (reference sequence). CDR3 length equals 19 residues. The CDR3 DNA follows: TGTGCCAGCAGCTTAGCTCGGGTGTCGAGGACAGGGGGCACAGATACGCAGTATTTT. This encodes CASSLARVSRTGGTDTQYF. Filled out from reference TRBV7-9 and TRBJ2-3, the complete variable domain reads DTGVSQNPRHKITKRGQNVTFRCDPISEHNRLYWYRQTLGQGPEFLTYFQNEAQLEKSRLLSDRFSAERPKGSFSTLEIQRTEQGDSAMYLCASSLARVSRTGGTDTQYFGPGTRLTVL.

CDR3 DNA sequence: TGTGCCAGCAGCTCACAGGGTCCGACGTCCTACGAGCAGTACTTC. Translated, it gives CASSSQGPTSYEQYF. This chain connects TRBV7-2 to TRBJ2-7; a weak D match, TRBD1 (6 bases). This CDR3 is 15 amino acids long. CDR1 SGHTA and CDR2 FQGNSA come from the germline V gene. V was shortened by 4 bases and J by 1 base, with 14 bases between the two germline ends.

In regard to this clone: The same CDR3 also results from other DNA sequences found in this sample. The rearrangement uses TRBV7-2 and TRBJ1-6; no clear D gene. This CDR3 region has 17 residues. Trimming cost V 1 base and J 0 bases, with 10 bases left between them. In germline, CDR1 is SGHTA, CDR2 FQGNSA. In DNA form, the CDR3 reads TGTGCCAGCAGCTTAGTCGGGTTAAGCTCCTATAATTCACCCCTCCACTTT. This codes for CASSLVGLSSYNSPLHF.

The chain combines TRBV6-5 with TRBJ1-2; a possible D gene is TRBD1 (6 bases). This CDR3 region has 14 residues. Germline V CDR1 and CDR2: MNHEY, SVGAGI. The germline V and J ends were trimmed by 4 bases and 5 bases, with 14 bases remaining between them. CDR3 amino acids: CASSSRTDPYGYTF. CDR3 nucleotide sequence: TGTGCCAGCAGTTCCAGGACAGATCCTTATGGCTACACCTTC.

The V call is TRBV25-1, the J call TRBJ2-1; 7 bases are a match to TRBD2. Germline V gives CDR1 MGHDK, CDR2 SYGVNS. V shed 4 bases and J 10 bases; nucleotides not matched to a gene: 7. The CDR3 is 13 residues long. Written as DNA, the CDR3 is TGTGCCAGCAGTGTGCCCCTGGGGGGGGAGCAGTTCTTC. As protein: CASSVPLGGEQFF.

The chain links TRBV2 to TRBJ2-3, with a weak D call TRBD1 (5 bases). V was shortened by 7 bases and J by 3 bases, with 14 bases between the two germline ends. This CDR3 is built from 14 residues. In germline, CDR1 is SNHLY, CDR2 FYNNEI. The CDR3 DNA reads TGTGCCAGCACCACCCCGCCAGGGACAGATACGCAGTATTTT. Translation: CASTTPPGTDTQYF.

Here the CDR3 reads CASSSIFGQGDRKETQYF. CDR3 bases: TGTGCCAGCTCAAGCATCTTCGGACAGGGCGATCGGAAAGAGACCCAGTACTTC. This rearrangement joins TRBV18 to TRBJ2-5; 8 nucleotides line up with TRBD1. Germline trimming cut 5 bases from V and 3 bases from J; bases unmatched to any gene: 17. In germline, CDR1 is KGHSH, CDR2 LQKENI. CDR3 length equals 18 residues.

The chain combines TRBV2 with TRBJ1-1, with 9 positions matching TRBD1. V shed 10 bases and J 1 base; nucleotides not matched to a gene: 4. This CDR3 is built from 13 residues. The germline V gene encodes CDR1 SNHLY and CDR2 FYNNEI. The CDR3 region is CATTDRGNTEAFF. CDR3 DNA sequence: TGTGCCACTACGGACAGGGGGAACACTGAAGCTTTCTTT.

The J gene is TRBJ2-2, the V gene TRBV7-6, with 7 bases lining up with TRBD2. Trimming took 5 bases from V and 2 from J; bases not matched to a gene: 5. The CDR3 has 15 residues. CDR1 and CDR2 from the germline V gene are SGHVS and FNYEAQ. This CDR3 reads CASSPSGGNTGELFF. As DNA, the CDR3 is TGTGCCAGCAGCCCCTCGGGAGGTAACACCGGGGAGCTGTTTTTT.

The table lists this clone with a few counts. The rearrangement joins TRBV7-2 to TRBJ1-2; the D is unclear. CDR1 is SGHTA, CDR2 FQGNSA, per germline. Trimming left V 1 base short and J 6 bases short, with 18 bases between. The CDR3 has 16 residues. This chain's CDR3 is CASSLGARGRGDGYTF. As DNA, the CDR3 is TGTGCCAGCAGCTTAGGGGCGCGGGGTCGGGGTGATGGCTACACCTTC.

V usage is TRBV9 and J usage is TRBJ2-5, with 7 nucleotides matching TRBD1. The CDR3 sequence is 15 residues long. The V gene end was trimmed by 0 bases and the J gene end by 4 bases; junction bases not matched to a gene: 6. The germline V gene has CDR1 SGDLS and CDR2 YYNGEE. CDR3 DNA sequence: TGTGCCAGCAGCGTAGTCACAGGGGCTGGAGAGACCCAGTACTTC. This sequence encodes CASSVVTGAGETQYF.

The chain's CDR3 is CASSYSQETDTQYF. In nucleotides, the CDR3 is TGTGCCAGCAGTTACTCCCAGGAAACAGATACGCAGTATTTT. The chain recombines TRBV6-5 with TRBJ2-3; D gene uncertain. Between the trimmed V and J ends, which lost 0 bases and 3 bases, there was a span of 7 bases. Germline assignment: CDR1 MNHEY and CDR2 SVGAGI. This CDR3 has 14 residues.

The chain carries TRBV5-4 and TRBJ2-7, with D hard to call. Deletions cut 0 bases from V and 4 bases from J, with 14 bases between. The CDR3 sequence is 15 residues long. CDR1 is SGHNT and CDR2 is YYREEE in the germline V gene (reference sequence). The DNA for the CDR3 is TGTGCCAGCAGCTTGGCCGCTACAGTAGAGTACGAGCAGTACTTC. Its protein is CASSLAATVEYEQYF.

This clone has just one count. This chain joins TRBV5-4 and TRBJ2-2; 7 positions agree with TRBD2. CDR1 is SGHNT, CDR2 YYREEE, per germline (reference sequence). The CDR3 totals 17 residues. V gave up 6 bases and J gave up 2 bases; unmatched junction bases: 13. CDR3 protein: CASTPVPAGLNTGELFF. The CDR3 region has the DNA TGTGCCAGCACCCCGGTCCCAGCGGGGCTTAACACCGGGGAGCTGTTTTTT.

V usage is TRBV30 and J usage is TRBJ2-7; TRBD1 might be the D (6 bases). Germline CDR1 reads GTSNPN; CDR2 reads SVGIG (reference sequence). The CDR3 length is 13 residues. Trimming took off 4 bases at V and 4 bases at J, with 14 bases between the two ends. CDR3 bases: TGTGCCTGGACGCGAGGGGGAGTTTACGAGCAGTACTTC. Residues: CAWTRGGVYEQYF.

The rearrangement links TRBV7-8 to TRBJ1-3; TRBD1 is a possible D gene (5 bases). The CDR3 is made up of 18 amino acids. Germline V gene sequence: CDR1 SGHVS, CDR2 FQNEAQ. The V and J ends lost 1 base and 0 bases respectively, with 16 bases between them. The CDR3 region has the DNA TGTGCCAGCAGCTTAGTATTCCCAGGGCTAAGCTCTGGAAACACCATATATTTT. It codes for CASSLVFPGLSSGNTIYF.

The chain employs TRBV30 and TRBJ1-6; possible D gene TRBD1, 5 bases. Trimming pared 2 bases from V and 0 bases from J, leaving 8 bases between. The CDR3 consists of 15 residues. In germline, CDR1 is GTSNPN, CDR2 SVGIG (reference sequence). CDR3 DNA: TGTGCCTGGAGTAGAGACAGCTCCTATAATTCACCCCTCCACTTT. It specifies CAWSRDSSYNSPLHF.

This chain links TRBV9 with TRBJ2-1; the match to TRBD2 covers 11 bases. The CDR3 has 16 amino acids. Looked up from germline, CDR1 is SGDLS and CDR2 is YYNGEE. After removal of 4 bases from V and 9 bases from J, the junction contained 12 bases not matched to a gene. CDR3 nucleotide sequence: TGTGCCAGCAGCCCAAATCGGCTAGCGGGAGGTGGTGAGCAGTTCTTC. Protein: CASSPNRLAGGGEQFF.

The CDR3 sequence is CAGSPGPDTQYF. The CDR3, as DNA: TGTGCCGGCAGTCCAGGTCCAGATACGCAGTATTTT. The chain joins TRBV10-3 to TRBJ2-3; no clear D gene. V dropped 11 bases and J dropped 4 bases, with 13 bases sitting between them. Germline-derived CDR1 and CDR2 are ENHRY and SYGVKD. There are 12 residues in the CDR3.

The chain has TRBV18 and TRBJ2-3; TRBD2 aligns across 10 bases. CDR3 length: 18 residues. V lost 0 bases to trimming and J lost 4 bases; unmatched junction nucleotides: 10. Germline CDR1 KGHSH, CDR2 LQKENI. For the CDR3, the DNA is TGTGCCAGCTCACCACCGGGTCACCTAGCGGGAGCAGCAGATACGCAGTATTTT. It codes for CASSPPGHLAGAADTQYF.

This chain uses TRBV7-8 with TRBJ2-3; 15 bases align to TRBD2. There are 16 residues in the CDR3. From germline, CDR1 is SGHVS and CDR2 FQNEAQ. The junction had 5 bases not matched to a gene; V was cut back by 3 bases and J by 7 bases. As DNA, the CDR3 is TGTGCCAGCAGCTTTACCGGGACTAGCGGGAGGTATACGCAGTATTTT. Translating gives CASSFTGTSGRYTQYF.

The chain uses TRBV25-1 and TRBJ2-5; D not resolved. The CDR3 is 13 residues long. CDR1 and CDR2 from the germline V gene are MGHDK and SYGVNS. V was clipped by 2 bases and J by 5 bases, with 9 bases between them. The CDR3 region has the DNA TGTGCCAGCAGTGAAGTCGGGTCGGAGACCCAGTACTTC. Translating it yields CASSEVGSETQYF.

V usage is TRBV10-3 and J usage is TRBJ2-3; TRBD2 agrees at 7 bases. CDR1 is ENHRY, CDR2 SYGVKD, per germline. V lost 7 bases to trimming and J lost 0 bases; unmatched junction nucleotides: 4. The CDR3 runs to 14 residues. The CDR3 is CAIKSSGSTDTQYF. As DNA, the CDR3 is TGTGCCATCAAAAGTAGCGGGAGCACAGATACGCAGTATTTT.

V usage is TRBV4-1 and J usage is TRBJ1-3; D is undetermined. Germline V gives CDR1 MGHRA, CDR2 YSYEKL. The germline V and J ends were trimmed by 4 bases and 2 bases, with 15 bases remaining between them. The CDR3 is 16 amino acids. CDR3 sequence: CASSPRVASTGNTIYF. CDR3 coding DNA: TGCGCCAGCAGCCCACGGGTGGCATCGACTGGAAACACCATATATTTT.